This T cell receptor beta chain comes out of a study of T-cell memory formation after mild COVID-19 (dated by TCRdb to 2020 to 2023). About the full investigation: TCR sequence clusters from the two donors were largely donor specific. In a couple of donors, T-cell clones that expanded and contracted after mild COVID-19 were tracked by sequencing TCRalpha and TCRbeta repertoires over time. Two young, previously healthy adult volunteers made up the cohort, one male and one female. Broad study findings and their caveats: Clones contracting from day 15 to 85 had balanced CD4/CD8 phenotypes, while a second wave expanding from day 15 to 37 was biased towards CD4+. Some responding clones were detected in pre-infection memory, suggesting pre-existing cross-reactive memory T cells joined the SARS-CoV-2 response. Whether the second-wave clones peaking on day 37 were SARS-CoV-2 specific was not confirmed. Only two mild cases were covered by the study, and larger cohorts that include severe cases with pre-infection samples were considered necessary. Contracting CD4+ clones were found mainly in CM and EM memory subsets, while CD8+ clones were enriched in EMRA.

Ficoll-Paque density gradient centrifugation was the method used to isolate PBMCs. As to this clonotype: Its antigen is unknown. Base-call qualities are not available, and no considerably larger clone is one nucleotide away.

The cysteine opens and the phenylalanine closes a CDR3 of 17 amino acids. The kept DNA is CDR3 alone, 51 bases in frame from the first base. In the germline V gene, CDR1 corresponds to KGHSH and CDR2 to LQKENI. Trimming takes 0 bases from V and 0 bases from J, and the germline ends sit 14 bases apart. Sequenced on an Illumina NovaSeq 6000. cDNA libraries for TCRalpha and TCRbeta were prepared by 5'RACE using constant-segment primers, with sample barcodes and unique molecular identifiers added. Trizol reagent was used to extract RNA from every sample. Libraries were amplified in two PCR steps, with a second sample barcode and Illumina TruSeq adapters added in the second step. Sequencing of libraries was performed on an Illumina NovaSeq with 2 x 150 bp paired-end reads. Turning to the authors' computational methods: Reads were demultiplexed and collapsed into UMI-guided consensus sequences with migec v1.2.7. Using mixcr v2.1.11, UMI consensuses were aligned to TRA and TRB V and J templates and then assembled into clonotypes. A clonotype was counted as expanded or contracted only if both edgeR and NoisET called the change significant, with noise models trained on biological replicates. For edgeR calls, a false discovery rate-adjusted p below 0.01 and a log2 fold-change threshold of 1 were applied. PCA with hierarchical clustering of max-normalized trajectories of the 1000 most abundant clonotypes was used as exploratory dynamics analysis. Separately sequenced CD4+ and CD8+ repertoires were used to assign the CD4 or CD8 phenotype of responding clones. The raw public reads went through TCRdb reprocessing: fastp at Q25, MiXCR clone calling, in-frame beta chains kept. Every distinct CDR3 protein forms one entry, paired with its most common genes and DNA. TCRdb, rather than the study authors, made the V and J calls. The sample records hundreds of thousands of distinct CDR3 sequences, approximately 14% of which are singletons. Clones ranked in the top ten supply about 22% of the sample.

Sequencing input: PBMCs or a T cell subset sorted from them (not recorded which). The sequence derives from a man aged 18 to 29 who had mild COVID-19 (a few samples of this study predate the infection). The sample titles of this study are shuffled in the database, so cell type and time point are left out; the donor was told from shared clones. The rearrangement joined TRBV18 to TRBJ1-1; 6 matching bases give a weak D call of TRBD1. The nucleotide sequence reads TGTGCCAGCTCACCACCGGGGGGGGCGAGGATGAACACTGAAGCTTTCTTT. The encoded protein is CASSPPGGARMNTEAFF.